These T cell receptor beta chains were read from a single sample in a study of CD8 T cells in ankylosing spondylitis. Using its own MiXCR run on the 5' RACE reads, TCRdb lists one record per CDR3 protein. The repertoire holds hundreds of thousands of distinct CDR3 sequences, with approximately 10% as singletons. The sequencing sample was made of blood, either unsorted or a sorted T cell fraction (not recorded which). These receptors were taken from a male donor with ankylosing spondylitis. Each CDR3 is given without its conserved first and last residue. Fields, in order: V gene, D gene, CDR3 length, J gene, CDR3 protein. The D gene is left open where the match is weak.

V: TRBV12-3/TRBV12-4
D: TRBD1
length: 17
J: TRBJ2-2
CDR3: ASSSERQGARWNTGELF

V: TRBV29-1
D: TRBD2
length: 12
J: TRBJ2-3
CDR3: SVDSGRDTDTQY

V: TRBV6-6
D: TRBD1
length: 11
J: TRBJ1-5
CDR3: ASSRDRGEPQH

V: TRBV7-2
D: NA
length: 15
J: TRBJ2-1
CDR3: ASSLARVRSSYNEQF

V: TRBV28
D: NA
length: 12
J: TRBJ1-2
CDR3: ASSPPYIGYGYT

V: TRBV20-1
D: NA
length: 12
J: TRBJ2-7
CDR3: SAEPGSNSYEQY

V: TRBV30
D: NA
length: 10
J: TRBJ2-1
CDR3: AWSLQGYEQF

V: TRBV6-2/TRBV6-3
D: NA
length: 11
J: TRBJ1-1
CDR3: ASSYNPEAEAF

V: TRBV20-1
D: NA
length: 13
J: TRBJ1-1
CDR3: RGLRGNLMNTEAF

V: TRBV4-3
D: NA
length: 12
J: TRBJ2-4
CDR3: ASSTSRGGDIQY

V: TRBV5-1
D: NA
length: 15
J: TRBJ2-7
CDR3: ASSAPLRGTLFYEQY

V: TRBV5-1
D: NA
length: 12
J: TRBJ1-2
CDR3: ASSLGGEGYGYT

V: TRBV10-3
D: NA
length: 12
J: TRBJ2-1
CDR3: AIMRDAEGNEQF

V: TRBV29-1
D: TRBD1
length: 11
J: TRBJ1-5
CDR3: SVRTGRDQPQH

V: TRBV20-1
D: TRBD1
length: 12
J: TRBJ2-7
CDR3: SALPGQGRDEQY

V: TRBV6-5
D: NA
length: 14
J: TRBJ2-2
CDR3: ASSYGGGLNTGELF

V: TRBV20-1
D: NA
length: 13
J: TRBJ1-5
CDR3: SAYRGGRTNQPQH

V: TRBV20-1
D: TRBD2
length: 13
J: TRBJ2-1
CDR3: SANLAGGLFLEQF

V: TRBV12-3/TRBV12-4
D: NA
length: 11
J: TRBJ1-1
CDR3: ASSFDLGPEAF

V: TRBV28
D: TRBD2
length: 12
J: TRBJ2-5
CDR3: ASSLTGTRGAQY

V: TRBV20-1
D: NA
length: 11
J: TRBJ1-1
CDR3: SARDQSDTEAF

V: TRBV9
D: TRBD1
length: 15
J: TRBJ2-3
CDR3: ASSERGDRGRTDTQY

V: TRBV4-2
D: TRBD1
length: 14
J: TRBJ1-1
CDR3: ASSRGTGGMNTEAF

V: TRBV20-1
D: NA
length: 13
J: TRBJ1-1
CDR3: SARDPAGMNTEAF

V: TRBV11-3
D: NA
length: 13
J: TRBJ2-2
CDR3: ASSLVPGGPGELF

V: TRBV7-8
D: NA
length: 11
J: TRBJ2-1
CDR3: ASSKISGYSPF

V: TRBV20-1
D: TRBD2
length: 14
J: TRBJ2-3
CDR3: SARDSQAGGTDTQY

V: TRBV7-2
D: NA
length: 15
J: TRBJ2-2
CDR3: ASSPGGGGSFTGELF

V: TRBV7-7
D: NA
length: 12
J: TRBJ2-7
CDR3: ASSQLGRPYEQY

V: TRBV20-1
D: NA
length: 13
J: TRBJ1-5
CDR3: SASADAYSNQPQH

V: TRBV24-1
D: TRBD1
length: 13
J: TRBJ2-3
CDR3: ATSDGGQATDTRY

V: TRBV5-1
D: NA
length: 13
J: TRBJ2-1
CDR3: ASSLSRNYYNEQF

V: TRBV12-3/TRBV12-4
D: TRBD2
length: 14
J: TRBJ2-2
CDR3: ASSPLGTSRTGELF

V: TRBV18
D: NA
length: 12
J: TRBJ1-5
CDR3: ASSPRAANQPQH

V: TRBV9
D: NA
length: 12
J: TRBJ2-7
CDR3: ASSVGYRSYEQY

V: TRBV20-1
D: NA
length: 12
J: TRBJ2-3
CDR3: SASPAIGVNTQY

V: TRBV20-1
D: TRBD2
length: 14
J: TRBJ2-1
CDR3: SARTSGSRAYNEQF

V: TRBV12-3/TRBV12-4
D: TRBD1
length: 14
J: TRBJ2-3
CDR3: ASSLAGTGYTDTQY

V: TRBV6-1
D: NA
length: 11
J: TRBJ1-1
CDR3: ASTRSGGREAF

V: TRBV20-1
D: NA
length: 14
J: TRBJ2-1
CDR3: SASISAAASYNEQF

V: TRBV5-1
D: NA
length: 11
J: TRBJ2-7
CDR3: ASSLPSSYEQY

V: TRBV7-2
D: NA
length: 11
J: TRBJ2-1
CDR3: ASSLSPRDEQF

V: TRBV29-1
D: TRBD1
length: 12
J: TRBJ1-5
CDR3: SAGTGDAYQPQH

V: TRBV27
D: NA
length: 11
J: TRBJ2-1
CDR3: ASSPRVGNEQF

V: TRBV5-1
D: NA
length: 12
J: TRBJ2-5
CDR3: ASNDGGARETQY

V: TRBV2
D: NA
length: 13
J: TRBJ2-5
CDR3: ASRFSFLSTETQY

V: TRBV19
D: TRBD1
length: 13
J: TRBJ2-1
CDR3: ASSIRNRGRIEQF

V: TRBV6-5
D: NA
length: 13
J: TRBJ1-6
CDR3: ASSYPRSYNSPLH

V: TRBV7-2
D: NA
length: 11
J: TRBJ2-2
CDR3: ASTPPKGGELF

V: TRBV3-1
D: NA
length: 10
J: TRBJ2-5
CDR3: ASTRLEETQY

V: TRBV28
D: TRBD2
length: 14
J: TRBJ2-7
CDR3: ASSLSSGGISYEQY

V: TRBV7-9
D: NA
length: 11
J: TRBJ1-2
CDR3: ASSLAGPGGYT